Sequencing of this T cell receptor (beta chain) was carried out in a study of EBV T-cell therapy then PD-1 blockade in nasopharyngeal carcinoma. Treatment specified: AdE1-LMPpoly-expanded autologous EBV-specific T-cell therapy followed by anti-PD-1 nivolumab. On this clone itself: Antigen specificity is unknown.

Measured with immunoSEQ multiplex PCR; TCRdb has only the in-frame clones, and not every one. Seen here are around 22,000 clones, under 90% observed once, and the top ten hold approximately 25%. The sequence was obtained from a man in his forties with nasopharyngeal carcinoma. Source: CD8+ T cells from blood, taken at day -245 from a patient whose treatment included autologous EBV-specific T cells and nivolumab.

Here the CDR3 DNA reads TGTGCCAGCAGCAGGGACGGCTACGAGCAGTACTTC. Translated: CASSRDGYEQYF. The chain joins TRBV9 to TRBJ2-7; D is tentatively TRBD1 or TRBD2 (5 bases each). CDR3 length equals 12 residues. Deletions cut 4 bases from V and 3 bases from J, with 8 bases between. Germline V CDR1 and CDR2: SGDLS, YYNGEE.